The clone carrying this TCR beta chain was seen repeatedly, ten times or more. TCRdb reanalysed the PCR reads using MiXCR and keeps one entry per CDR3 protein. Among hundreds of thousands of distinct CDR3 sequences listed, 25% were seen once. This entry belongs to a study of molecular identifiers for immune sequencing clone quantification. The V gene end was trimmed by 2 bases and the J gene end by 2 bases; junction bases not matched to a gene: 5. The germline CDR1 and CDR2 sequences are KGHSH and LQKENI. This CDR3 comprises 15 residues. The clonotype comes from a human donor in good health. Some libraries in this study had Jurkat cell RNA spiked in. The genes are TRBV18 and TRBJ2-7; TRBD1 aligns across 8 bases. The specimen was naive CD8+ T cells from blood, with Jurkat cell RNA spiked in. Subset noted: FACS-sorted CD8+CD4-CCR7+CD45RA+ naive T cells. The CDR3 nucleotides read TGTGCCAGCTCACCAGGACAGGGAACCCCCTACGAGCAGTACTTC. Its protein is CASSPGQGTPYEQYF.